A single sample gave rise to the 29 T cell receptor beta chains below, sequenced in a study of blood T cells in healthy people across ages. It was with a sample-barcoded 5' primer and a J-beta primer mix that a second PCR of roughly 6 to 11 cycles was run. One entry per CDR3 protein, called by TCRdb with MiXCR from the 5' RACE reads. The table has over a million distinct CDR3 sequences, more than 40% seen once. Sequencing input: blood. The receptors stem from a woman aged 60-70 years in good health.

A few counts support this clonotype. V and J are TRBV5-1 and TRBJ2-1; TRBD2 agrees at 13 bases. Trimming removed 2 bases from V and 0 bases from J; junction bases left unmatched: 5. Germline CDR1 is SGHRS and CDR2 is YFSETQ. There are 18 residues in the CDR3. CDR3 in DNA: TGCGCCAGCAGCTTCGGACTAGCGGGAGCGATCTCCTACAATGAGCAGTTCTTC. As protein: CASSFGLAGAISYNEQFF.

V is TRBV12-3 or TRBV12-4 and J is TRBJ1-1, with D possibly TRBD1 on 5 matching bases. V was trimmed by 7 bases and J by 3 bases, leaving 27 bases between them. The CDR3 runs to 18 residues. CDR3: CASTNLRAGSRRDTEAFF. For the CDR3, the DNA is TGTGCCAGCACTAACTTAAGGGCAGGGTCAAGGCGGGACACTGAAGCTTTCTTT.

This clonotype was counted only a few times. The chain carries TRBV11-2 and TRBJ1-1; 8 bases are a match to TRBD1. This CDR3 is built from 14 residues. In germline, CDR1 is SGHAT, CDR2 FQNNGV. Losses at the gene ends were 5 bases for V and 4 bases for J; bases not matched to a gene: 6. In DNA, the CDR3 is TGTGCCAGCAGCCCCAGGGGGCGGATCACTGAAGCTTTCTTT. Protein sequence: CASSPRGRITEAFF.

The table lists this clonotype with a few counts. The rearrangement joins TRBV18 to TRBJ2-7; weak D call: TRBD1 (6 bases). Trimming took 3 bases from V and 2 from J, leaving 11 bases between them. The CDR3 runs 14 residues. CDR1 and CDR2 from the germline V gene are KGHSH and LQKENI. The CDR3 is CASSPNQGPYEQYF. In DNA form, the CDR3 reads TGTGCCAGCTCACCGAACCAGGGGCCCTACGAGCAGTACTTC.

Note on this clonotype: The junction does not match germline at one end; this may be a read error. J is TRBJ2-3 and V is TRBV7-2; 13 bases agree with TRBD2. There are 19 residues in the CDR3. The V gene's germline CDR1 is SGHTA and CDR2 FQGNSA. Here the CDR3 reads CASSSMTSGRPLSTDTQYF. The DNA of the CDR3 is TGTGCCAGCAGCTCCATGACTAGCGGGAGGCCCCTAAGCACAGATACTCAGTATTTT.

The chain links TRBV15 to TRBJ2-1; possibly TRBD2 for D (5 bases). Trimming removed 8 bases from V and 8 bases from J, with 19 bases in between. From germline, CDR1 is LNHNV and CDR2 YYDKDF (reference sequence). The CDR3 consists of 14 residues. CDR3 DNA sequence: TGTGCCACCCGTCTCGGAGGTAGTCGGGATGAGCAGTTCTTC. Amino acids: CATRLGGSRDEQFF.

The CDR3 spells CASSDNSYNEQFF. DNA for the CDR3: TGTGCCAGCAGTGATAACTCCTACAATGAGCAGTTCTTC. The chain carries TRBV6-1 and TRBJ2-1, with D unclear. V shed 3 bases and J shed 0 bases, with 3 bases lying between them. The CDR3 runs 13 residues. The germline V gene has CDR1 MNHNS and CDR2 SASEGT.

This clonotype occurred a few times. The chain links TRBV20-1 to TRBJ2-3; D is tentatively TRBD1 or TRBD2 (6 bases each). The CDR3 consists of 14 residues. V lost 4 bases and J 7 bases, leaving 18 bases between the germline ends. Germline V gene lookup returns CDR1 DFQATT and CDR2 SNEGSKA (reference sequence). The CDR3 sequence is CSATRGRIANTQYF. The CDR3 DNA follows: TGCAGTGCTACCCGGGGGCGGATAGCAAATACGCAGTATTTT.

This chain uses TRBV5-6 with TRBJ2-6; 9 nucleotides agree with TRBD1. The V gene end was trimmed by 4 bases and the J gene end by 4 bases; junction bases not matched to a gene: 9. The CDR3 covers 17 residues. Germline V gene data show CDR1 as SGHDT and CDR2 as YYEEEE. CDR3 residues: CASSRDRVALGANVLTF. The CDR3 coding sequence is TGTGCCAGCAGCCGGGACAGGGTTGCTCTGGGGGCCAACGTCCTGACTTTC.

The rearrangement joins TRBV6-1 to TRBJ2-7; TRBD2 might be the D (5 bases). V lost 1 base, J lost 1 base, and 11 bases lay in between. Germline lookup yields CDR1 MNHNS and CDR2 SASEGT. This CDR3 has 15 amino acids. The CDR3 reads CASSEGASYSYEQYF. The CDR3 nucleotides read TGTGCCAGCAGTGAAGGGGCTAGCTATTCCTACGAGCAGTACTTC.

CDR3 coding DNA: TGCGCCAGCAGCGCCGGGACTAGCGGGCTCAATGAGCAGTTCTTC. Amino acids: CASSAGTSGLNEQFF. The rearrangement uses TRBV5-1 and TRBJ2-1; 12 bases are shared with TRBD2. The V gene's germline CDR1 is SGHRS and CDR2 YFSETQ. There are 15 residues in the CDR3. Trimming cost V 4 bases and J 6 bases; bases outside gene matches: 5.

The genes are TRBV20-1 and TRBJ2-5, with D possibly matching TRBD1 (6 bases). Germline CDR1 reads DFQATT; CDR2 reads SNEGSKA (reference sequence). Trimming left V 0 bases short and J 2 bases short, with 10 bases between. This CDR3 has 14 residues. CDR3 protein: CSARDVRGQETQYF. The CDR3 nucleotides read TGCAGTGCTAGAGATGTCAGGGGTCAAGAGACCCAGTACTTC.

The table lists this clonotype with a few counts. This chain links TRBV11-2 with TRBJ2-4; no clear D gene. Germline V lookup: CDR1 SGHAT, CDR2 FQNNGV. The CDR3 runs 14 residues. With 4 bases removed from V and 3 bases from J, the gap between germline ends came to 10 bases. DNA for the CDR3: TGTGCCAGCAGCTATCCTTTTGGCAAAAACATTCAGTACTTC. This gives the protein CASSYPFGKNIQYF.

This clonotype was seen more than once but under ten times. V gene TRBV18 combines with J gene TRBJ1-5; weak D call: TRBD1 (5 bases). Trimming removed 8 bases from V and 2 bases from J, with 13 bases in between. The CDR3 sequence is 14 residues long. Looked up from germline, CDR1 is KGHSH and CDR2 is LQKENI. CDR3 in DNA: TGTGCCAGCAGCCCCCGGGGGGGCAATCAGCCCCAGCATTTT. It encodes CASSPRGGNQPQHF. The whole variable domain, filled in from reference TRBV18 and TRBJ1-5, reads NAGVMQNPRHLVRRRGQEARLRCSPMKGHSHVYWYRQLPEEGLKFMVYLQKENIIDESGMPKERFSAEFPKEGPSILRIQQVVRGDSAAYFCASSPRGGNQPQHFGDGTRLSIL.

Details on this clonotype: The missing conserved phenylalanine or tryptophan at the end of this CDR3 makes a read error likely. The V and J genes are TRBV20-1 and TRBJ2-3, with TRBD2 as a possible D gene (5 bases). V gave up 0 bases and J gave up 2 bases, with 15 bases separating them. Germline lookup yields CDR1 DFQATT and CDR2 SNEGSKA (reference sequence). The CDR3 loop spans 16 amino acids. As DNA, the CDR3 is TGCAGTGCTAGAGATCTAAGGAGCGGTAACACAGATACGCAGTATTCT. Its protein is CSARDLRSGNTDTQYS.

The chain is built from TRBV5-1 and TRBJ2-1; 13 bases are shared with TRBD2. V dropped 4 bases and J dropped 1; count of bases not matched to a gene: 14. This CDR3 has 20 residues. Germline CDR1 SGHRS, CDR2 YFSETQ. The CDR3 spells CASSHGLAGVRLESYNEQFF. CDR3 in DNA: TGCGCCAGCAGCCACGGACTAGCGGGAGTAAGGTTAGAATCCTACAATGAGCAGTTCTTC.

The chain carries TRBV20-1 and TRBJ2-7; TRBD2 agrees at 11 bases. Unmatched junction bases numbered 7, after V lost 6 bases and J lost 0 bases. The CDR3 totals 15 residues. Germline V CDR1 and CDR2: DFQATT, SNEGSKA (reference sequence). The CDR3 spells CSALISGRASYEQYF. The CDR3 DNA is TGCAGTGCCCTCATTAGCGGGAGGGCCTCCTACGAGCAGTACTTC.

Concerning this clonotype itself: The junction departs from the called germline gene at one end, perhaps through a read error. This chain connects TRBV11-2 to TRBJ2-7; D unresolved. Germline V lookup: CDR1 SGHAT, CDR2 FQNNGV. The CDR3 has 20 residues. CDR3 residues: CACSLGLLSAQRESSYEQYF. CDR3 nucleotides: TGTGCCTGCAGCTTAGGATTGTTGTCGGCCCAGCGCGAGAGCTCCTACGAGCAGTACTTC. The full variable domain, in which reference TRBV11-2 and TRBJ2-7 provide the parts outside the CDR3, is EAGVAQSPRYKIIEKRQSVAFWCNPISGHATLYWYQQILGQGPKLLIQFQNNGVVDDSQLPKDRFSAERLKGVDSTLKIQPAKLEDSAVYLCACSLGLLSAQRESSYEQYFGPGTRLTVT.

V is TRBV11-1 and J is TRBJ2-1, with D possibly being TRBD1 (6 bases). Trimming took off 0 bases at V and 4 bases at J, with 7 bases between the two ends. The CDR3 loop spans 14 amino acids. CDR1 is SGHAT and CDR2 is FQDESV in the germline V gene (reference sequence). The CDR3 DNA reads TGTGCCAGCAGCTTAGCAACAGGGTACAATGAGCAGTTCTTC. Residues: CASSLATGYNEQFF.

This chain uses TRBV20-1 with TRBJ2-3, with no clear D. CDR3 size: 15 residues. Germline V gives CDR1 DFQATT, CDR2 SNEGSKA (reference sequence). The V and J ends lost 0 bases and 0 bases respectively, with 10 bases between them. The CDR3, as DNA: TGCAGTGCTAGAGAGAGCGCCGCTAGCACAGATACGCAGTATTTT. This codes for CSARESAASTDTQYF.

The chain links TRBV28 to TRBJ2-4, with D maybe TRBD1 (6 bases). The CDR3 is 15 amino acids. The V and J ends lost 3 bases and 1 base respectively, with 10 bases between them. Germline CDR1 reads MDHEN; CDR2 reads SYDVKM. CDR3 sequence: CASSLRQGAKNIQYF. CDR3 nucleotides: TGTGCCAGCAGTTTGCGGCAGGGGGCCAAAAACATTCAGTACTTC.

This clonotype was detected only a few times. The V and J genes are TRBV4-1 and TRBJ2-5; D is uncertain. Trimming stripped 1 base from V and 5 bases from J, with 17 bases between. The CDR3 totals 16 residues. The germline V gene has CDR1 MGHRA and CDR2 YSYEKL. In nucleotides, the CDR3 is TGCGCCAGCAGCCAAGTAGTAAGGGATCCGGGCGAGACCCAGTACTTC. It specifies CASSQVVRDPGETQYF.

V gene TRBV20-1 combines with J gene TRBJ2-1; 7 nucleotides align to TRBD2. Germline lookup yields CDR1 DFQATT and CDR2 SNEGSKA (reference sequence). The CDR3 is 18 residues long. Unmatched junction bases numbered 19, after V lost 6 bases and J lost 2 bases. The CDR3 nucleotides read TGCAGTGCCAGGGCAGGTGGAGGGAGGGCTTCTACCTACAATGAGCAGTTCTTC. This codes for CSARAGGGRASTYNEQFF.

The chain couples TRBV6-6 to TRBJ1-2; D remains unclear. Germline assignment: CDR1 MNHNY and CDR2 SVGAGI (reference sequence). The CDR3 is 16 residues long. V gave up 4 bases and J gave up 5 bases, with 20 bases separating them. The CDR3 nucleotides are TGTGCCAGCAGTTCCCTCCTGCAGGCTGCCGCTTATGGCTACACCTTC. Protein: CASSSLLQAAAYGYTF.

This clonotype was observed a handful of times. The chain recombines TRBV6-6 with TRBJ2-2; the D is unclear. This CDR3 spans 14 amino acids. Trimming cost V 0 bases and J 1 base, with 3 bases left between them. CDR1 and CDR2 (germline): MNHNY, SVGAGI (reference sequence). The CDR3 here is CASSYSQNTGELFF. CDR3 in DNA: TGTGCCAGCAGTTACTCTCAGAACACCGGGGAGCTGTTTTTT.

This sequence joins TRBV7-8 and TRBJ2-1, with 9 positions matching TRBD2. The CDR3 length is 16 residues. The germline gives CDR1 SGHVS, CDR2 FQNEAQ. V dropped 5 bases and J dropped 7; count of bases not matched to a gene: 12. The CDR3 coding sequence is TGTGCCAGCAGCGGGAAAGCGGGAGGATACGCTAATGAGCAGTTCTTC. It codes for CASSGKAGGYANEQFF. Full variable domain (outside the CDR3, taken from reference TRBV7-8 and TRBJ2-1): GAGVSQSPRYKVAKRGQDVALRCDPISGHVSLFWYQQALGQGPEFLTYFQNEAQLDKSGLPSDRFFAERPEGSVSTLKIQRTQQEDSAVYLCASSGKAGGYANEQFFGPGTRLTVL.

This chain uses TRBV5-1 with TRBJ2-3, with 9 bases matching TRBD1. V was clipped by 4 bases and J by 5 bases; unmatched bases: 11. Germline V lookup: CDR1 SGHRS, CDR2 YFSETQ. The CDR3 has 16 residues. CDR3 in amino acids: CASSQFRGQGLDTQYF. The DNA of the CDR3 is TGCGCCAGCAGCCAATTCCGGGGACAGGGCTTAGATACGCAGTATTTT.

V usage is TRBV12-3 or TRBV12-4 and J usage is TRBJ2-2; D uncertain. The CDR3 length is 16 residues. V lost 1 base to trimming and J lost 1 base, with 10 bases between them. The CDR3 protein is CASSLVPGKNTGELFF. CDR3 DNA: TGTGCCAGCAGTTTAGTTCCTGGTAAGAACACCGGGGAGCTGTTTTTT.

This clonotype was counted only a few times. The chain combines TRBV7-2 with TRBJ2-3; D unclear. The germline CDR1 and CDR2 sequences are SGHTA and FQGNSA. The CDR3 sequence is 15 residues long. V was trimmed by 1 base and J by 1 base, leaving 9 bases between them. CDR3 protein: CASSLVASGTDTQYF. The CDR3 DNA follows: TGTGCCAGCAGCTTAGTTGCTTCAGGCACAGATACGCAGTATTTT.